Only a few counts were recorded for the clone carrying this T cell receptor beta chain. This table comes from immunoSEQ multiplex PCR, and its TCRdb copy is limited to in-frame clones, with some not included. The sample has some 9,000 clones, around 78% seen once. The record originates from a study of T cell repertoires in ileal Crohn's disease. Study-level information: Patients had a median roughly 8-year disease duration, and less than 40% were active smokers. About half received postoperative treatment, roughly ten with thiopurines and about 20 anti-TNF.

This CDR3 comprises 14 residues. Germline V CDR1 and CDR2: MNHEY, SVGAGI. The V end was cut by 6 bases, the J end by 1 base, with 11 bases between. This TCR was sampled from an adult with Crohn's disease. V usage is TRBV6-5 and J usage is TRBJ2-3, with D possibly being TRBD2 (6 bases). Sequences were obtained from ileal tissue. CDR3 sequence reads: CASSEGGGTDTQYF. The CDR3, as DNA: TGTGCCAGCAGCGAGGGCGGGGGCACAGATACGCAGTATTTT.